The 19 T cell receptor beta chains below all came from one sample that was sequenced in a study of T cells in Graves' hyperthyroidism and ophthalmopathy. Amplified TCR beta CDR3 regions derived from RNA transcripts. Carried out on the TCR CDR3, a first-round RT-PCR used the HTBI primer set. MiXCR, applied by TCRdb to the multiplex PCR reads, yields one record per CDR3 protein. Among 250,000 to 300,000 distinct CDR3 sequences listed, over 15% were seen once. Specimen: blood. The receptor set was obtained from a woman in her sixties with Graves' ophthalmopathy.

This clonotype appeared a few times. V and J are TRBV9 and TRBJ2-3; 9 bases are a match to TRBD2. V shed 0 bases and J 5 bases; nucleotides not matched to a gene: 10. The germline V gene has CDR1 SGDLS and CDR2 YYNGEE. CDR3 length: 17 residues. CDR3 in DNA: TGTGCCAGCAGCGTAGAGGAAGTAGCGGGAGTGTTAGATACGCAGTATTTT. Amino acids: CASSVEEVAGVLDTQYF.

V usage is TRBV20-1 and J usage is TRBJ1-3; 7 bases match TRBD1. Trimming took 1 base from V and 3 from J; bases not matched to a gene: 15. CDR3 length: 18 residues. The V gene's germline CDR1 is DFQATT and CDR2 SNEGSKA (reference sequence). CDR3 sequence reads: CSARVPRTGLLFGNTIYF. The CDR3 DNA reads as TGCAGTGCTAGAGTCCCGAGGACAGGACTTCTCTTTGGAAACACCATATATTTT.

This clonotype was picked up a small number of times. The chain carries TRBV6-6 and TRBJ1-1, with 8 bases fitting TRBD1. Trimming removed 1 base from V and 6 bases from J; junction bases left unmatched: 10. Germline V lookup: CDR1 MNHNY, CDR2 SVGAGI (reference sequence). The CDR3 loop spans 16 amino acids. CDR3 in amino acids: CASSYWAGTGAPEAFF. The CDR3 DNA reads as TGTGCCAGCAGTTACTGGGCCGGGACAGGAGCCCCTGAAGCTTTCTTT.

This chain uses TRBV18 with TRBJ1-6, with D unresolved. The CDR3 is 15 residues long. Germline V lookup: CDR1 KGHSH, CDR2 LQKENI. V lost 3 bases and J 7 bases, leaving 13 bases between the germline ends. CDR3 loop: CASSPAGPPNSPLHF. CDR3 sequence (DNA): TGTGCCAGCTCACCTGCCGGGCCGCCAAATTCACCCCTCCACTTT.

This clonotype came up many times. This chain links TRBV11-2 with TRBJ1-2, with a tentative D call TRBD1 (6 bases). The V end lost 0 bases, the J end lost 0 bases, and 8 bases lay between the germline ends. The CDR3 has 15 residues. CDR1 and CDR2 from the germline V gene are SGHAT and FQNNGV. CDR3 in DNA: TGTGCCAGCAGCTTAGAGGGGGCCACTAACTATGGCTACACCTTC. Translation gives CASSLEGATNYGYTF.

The chain combines TRBV7-8 with TRBJ2-3; weak D call: TRBD1 (6 bases). CDR3 size: 16 residues. Germline V lookup: CDR1 SGHVS, CDR2 FQNEAQ. Trimming pared 1 base from V and 0 bases from J, leaving 11 bases between. This CDR3 is CASSLDEGTSTDTQYF. In DNA form, the CDR3 reads TGTGCCAGCAGCTTAGATGAGGGGACAAGCACAGATACGCAGTATTTT.

This clonotype was detected many times. The chain employs TRBV28 and TRBJ2-1, with 10 bases identical to TRBD2. V gave up 4 bases and J gave up 0 bases; unmatched junction bases: 6. The germline gives CDR1 MDHEN, CDR2 SYDVKM. The CDR3 is made up of 17 amino acids. The CDR3 region is CASSSLAGENSYNEQFF. The CDR3 DNA sequence: TGTGCCAGCAGTTCCCTAGCGGGGGAGAACTCCTACAATGAGCAGTTCTTC.

The chain carries TRBV5-1 and TRBJ2-1; D is possibly TRBD1 (5 bases). The CDR3 is 15 amino acids. Germline values: CDR1 SGHRS, CDR2 YFSETQ. Trimming shortened V by 0 bases and J by 2 bases, and 9 bases separated the two germline ends. CDR3 in DNA: TGCGCCAGCAGCTTGGGATGGACAACCTACAATGAGCAGTTCTTC. Translation gives CASSLGWTTYNEQFF.

The chain joins TRBV5-5 to TRBJ2-5; the D is unclear. The germline V and J ends were trimmed by 3 bases and 4 bases, with 22 bases remaining between them. This CDR3 spans 17 amino acids. CDR1 is SGHKS and CDR2 is YYEKEE in the germline V gene (reference sequence). In nucleotides, the CDR3 is TGTGCCAGCAGCTCGCCCCATAGTCCTATCGGTAGAGAGACCCAGTACTTC. Its protein is CASSSPHSPIGRETQYF.

V is TRBV19 and J is TRBJ1-5; 9 positions agree with TRBD1. The junction had 12 bases not matched to a gene; V was cut back by 3 bases and J by 0 bases. The CDR3 has 19 amino acids. Germline CDR1 is LNHDA and CDR2 is SQIVND (reference sequence). The DNA for the CDR3 is TGTGCCAGTAGTATTTTATTCGGACAGGGGAGATATAGCAATCAGCCCCAGCATTTT. Amino acid sequence: CASSILFGQGRYSNQPQHF.

The chain has TRBV10-3 and TRBJ1-6; D may be TRBD1 (6 bases). CDR3 length: 14 residues. Germline V CDR1 and CDR2: ENHRY, SYGVKD. Trimming left V 11 bases short and J 8 bases short, with 19 bases between. CDR3 in DNA: TGTGCCGCAAATCAGGGGACGTGGGATTCACCCCTCCACTTT. Protein: CAANQGTWDSPLHF.

In regard to this clonotype: Being one base from a much bigger clone, this may be a read error. The CDR3 here is CAISESGMGDSPFHF. As DNA, the CDR3 is TGTGCCATCAGTGAGTCGGGCATGGGAGACTCACCCTTCCACTTT. The V call is TRBV10-3, the J call TRBJ1-6, with D hard to call. Germline CDR1 and CDR2: ENHRY and SYGVKD. The CDR3 contains 15 residues.

This clonotype has ten or more counts. This chain joins TRBV30 and TRBJ2-7; D gene uncertain. V was clipped by 0 bases and J by 6 bases, with 9 bases between them. CDR3 length: 12 amino acids. CDR1 and CDR2 from the germline V gene are GTSNPN and SVGIG (reference sequence). CDR3 nucleotides: TGTGCCTGGAGTGTCAAGTTAGCCGAGCAGTACTTC. Protein product: CAWSVKLAEQYF.

This clonotype was recorded at least ten times. The chain recombines TRBV4-3 with TRBJ2-1; D uncertain. Germline V gene data show CDR1 as LGHNA and CDR2 as YSLEER. The CDR3 is 14 amino acids. V shed 1 base and J shed 7 bases, with 11 bases lying between them. Written as DNA, the CDR3 is TGCGCCAGCAGCCAAGCTCCGCTAGAGAATGAGCAGTTCTTC. Its protein is CASSQAPLENEQFF.

The sample holds many counts of this clonotype. This chain links TRBV7-8 with TRBJ2-7; TRBD1 matches at 9 bases. Germline loops: CDR1 SGHVS, CDR2 FQNEAQ. This CDR3 spans 14 amino acids. J gave up 7 bases and V 5 bases, and 9 bases lay outside the gene matches. The CDR3 sequence is CASSVRDRVGEQYF. The CDR3 coding sequence is TGTGCCAGCAGCGTCCGGGACAGGGTGGGTGAGCAGTACTTC.

At least ten counts were recorded for this clonotype. In nucleotides, the CDR3 is TGTGCCAGCAGTTATGCGGGCGGCTACACCTTC. It codes for CASSYAGGYTF. The chain has TRBV6-2 or TRBV6-3 and TRBJ1-2, with D unclear. The germline gives CDR1 MNHEY, CDR2 SVGEGT. V lost 3 bases and J 8 bases, leaving 7 bases between the germline ends. The CDR3 totals 11 residues.

This clonotype was counted at least ten times. The chain is built from TRBV18 and TRBJ1-5; D is ambiguous. Germline CDR1 reads KGHSH; CDR2 reads LQKENI. The germline V and J ends were trimmed by 6 bases and 7 bases, with 16 bases remaining between them. This CDR3 has 14 residues. The DNA of the CDR3 is TGTGCCAGCTCCCCTTTTCGAGGGCGGCAGCCCCAGCATTTT. Translating it yields CASSPFRGRQPQHF. The full variable domain, in which reference TRBV18 and TRBJ1-5 provide the parts outside the CDR3, is NAGVMQNPRHLVRRRGQEARLRCSPMKGHSHVYWYRQLPEEGLKFMVYLQKENIIDESGMPKERFSAEFPKEGPSILRIQQVVRGDSAAYFCASSPFRGRQPQHFGDGTRLSIL.

This clonotype turned up a few times. The chain combines TRBV4-1 with TRBJ1-2; D may be TRBD1 (6 bases). This CDR3 has 15 amino acids. Trimming took 0 bases from V and 3 from J, leaving 11 bases between them. Germline CDR1 MGHRA, CDR2 YSYEKL. The DNA of the CDR3 is TGCGCCAGCAGCCAAGAGGACAGTTTCTACTATGGCTACACCTTC. It specifies CASSQEDSFYYGYTF.

This clonotype was found many times. CDR3 in DNA: TGCAGCGTTCCGGGACAGGTTAACACTGAAGCTTTCTTT. The encoded protein is CSVPGQVNTEAFF. The chain has TRBV29-1 and TRBJ1-1, with TRBD1 identical over 8 bases. CDR1 is SQVTM, CDR2 ANQGSEA, per germline. The CDR3 sequence is 13 residues long. Losses at the gene ends were 5 bases for V and 2 bases for J; bases not matched to a gene: 4. The complete variable domain, with remaining parts taken from reference TRBV29-1 and TRBJ1-1, reads SAVISQKPSRDICQRGTSLTIQCQVDSQVTMMFWYRQQPGQSLTLIATANQGSEATYESGFVIDKFPISRPNLTFSTLTVSNMSPEDSSIYLCSVPGQVNTEAFFGQGTRLTVV.